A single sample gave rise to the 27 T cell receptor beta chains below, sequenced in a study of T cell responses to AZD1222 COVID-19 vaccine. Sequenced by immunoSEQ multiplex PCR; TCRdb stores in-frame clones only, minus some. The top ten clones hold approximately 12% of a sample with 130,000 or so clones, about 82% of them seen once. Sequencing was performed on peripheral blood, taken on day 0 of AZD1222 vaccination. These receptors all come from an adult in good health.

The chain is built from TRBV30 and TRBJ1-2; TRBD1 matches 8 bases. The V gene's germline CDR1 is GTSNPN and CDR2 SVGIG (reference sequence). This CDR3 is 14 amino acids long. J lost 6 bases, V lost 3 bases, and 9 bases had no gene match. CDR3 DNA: TGTGCCTGGAGCCTTACAGGGGGGTTCCATGGCTACACCTTC. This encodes CAWSLTGGFHGYTF.

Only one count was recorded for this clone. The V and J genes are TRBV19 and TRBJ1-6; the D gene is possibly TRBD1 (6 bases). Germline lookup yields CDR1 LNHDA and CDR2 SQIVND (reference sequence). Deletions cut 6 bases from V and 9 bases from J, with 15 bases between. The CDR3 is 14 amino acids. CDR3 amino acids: CASSPTGIPSPLHF. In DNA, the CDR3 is TGTGCCAGTAGCCCCACAGGGATTCCTTCACCCCTCCACTTT. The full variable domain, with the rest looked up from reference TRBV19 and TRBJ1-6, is DGGITQSPKYLFRKEGQNVTLSCEQNLNHDAMYWYRQDPGQGLRLIYYSQIVNDFQKGDIAEGYSVSREKKESFPLTVTSAQKNPTAFYLCASSPTGIPSPLHFGNGTRLTVT.

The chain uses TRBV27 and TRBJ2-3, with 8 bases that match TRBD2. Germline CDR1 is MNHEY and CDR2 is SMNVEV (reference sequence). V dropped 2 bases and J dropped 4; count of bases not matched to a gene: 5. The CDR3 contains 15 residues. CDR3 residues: CASSLRSGGADTQYF. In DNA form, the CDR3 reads TGTGCCAGCAGTTTACGATCGGGAGGGGCAGATACGCAGTATTTT.

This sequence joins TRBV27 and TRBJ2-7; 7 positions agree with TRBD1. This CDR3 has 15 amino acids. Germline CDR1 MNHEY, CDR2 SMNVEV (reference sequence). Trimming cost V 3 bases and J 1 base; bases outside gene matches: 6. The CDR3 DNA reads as TGTGCCAGCAGTTTGGGGGCAGGGGGTTCCTACGAGCAGTACTTC. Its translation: CASSLGAGGSYEQYF.

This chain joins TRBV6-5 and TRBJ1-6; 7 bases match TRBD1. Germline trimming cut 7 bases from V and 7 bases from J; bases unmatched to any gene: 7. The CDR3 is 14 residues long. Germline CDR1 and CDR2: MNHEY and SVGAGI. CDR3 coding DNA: TGTGCCAGCAAGCCGGGACAGCTAAATTCACCCCTCCACTTT. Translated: CASKPGQLNSPLHF.

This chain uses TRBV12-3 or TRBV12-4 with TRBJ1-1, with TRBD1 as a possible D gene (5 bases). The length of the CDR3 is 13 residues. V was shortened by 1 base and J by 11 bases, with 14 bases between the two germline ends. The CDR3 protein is CASSLGGSQRAFF. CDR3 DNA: TGTGCCAGCAGTTTAGGGGGCAGCCAAAGGGCTTTCTTT.

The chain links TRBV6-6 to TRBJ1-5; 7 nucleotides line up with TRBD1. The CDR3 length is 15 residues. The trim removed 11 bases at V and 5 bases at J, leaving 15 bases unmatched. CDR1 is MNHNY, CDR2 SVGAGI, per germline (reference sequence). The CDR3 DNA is TGTGCCGCGGGGCGCGTAGGGGGCTTCGATCAGCCCCAGCATTTT. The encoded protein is CAAGRVGGFDQPQHF.

The CDR3 region is CASSLGSTYEQYF. CDR3 sequence (DNA): TGTGCCAGCAGCTTGGGTTCTACCTACGAGCAGTACTTC. The gene calls are TRBV11-2 and TRBJ2-7; D remains unclear. The CDR3 length is 13 residues. The V gene's germline CDR1 is SGHAT and CDR2 FQNNGV. V dropped 3 bases and J dropped 2 bases, with 8 bases sitting between them.

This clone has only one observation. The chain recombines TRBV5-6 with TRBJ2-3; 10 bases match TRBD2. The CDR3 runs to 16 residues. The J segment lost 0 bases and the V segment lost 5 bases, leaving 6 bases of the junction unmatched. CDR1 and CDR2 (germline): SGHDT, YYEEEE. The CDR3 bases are TGTGCCAGCAGGGTTAGCGGGGGGCGGAGCACAGATACGCAGTATTTT. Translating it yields CASRVSGGRSTDTQYF. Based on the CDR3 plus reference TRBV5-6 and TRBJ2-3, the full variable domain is DAGVTQSPTHLIKTRGQQVTLRCSPKSGHDTVSWYQQALGQGPQFIFQYYEEEERQRGNFPDRFSGHQFPNYSSELNVNALLLGDSALYLCASRVSGGRSTDTQYFGPGTRLTVL.

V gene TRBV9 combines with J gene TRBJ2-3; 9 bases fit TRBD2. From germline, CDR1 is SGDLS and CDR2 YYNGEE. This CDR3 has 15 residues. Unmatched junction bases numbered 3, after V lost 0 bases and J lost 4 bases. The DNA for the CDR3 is TGTGCCAGCAGCGTAGGGGGCGGGAGGGCAGATACGCAGTATTTT. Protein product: CASSVGGGRADTQYF.

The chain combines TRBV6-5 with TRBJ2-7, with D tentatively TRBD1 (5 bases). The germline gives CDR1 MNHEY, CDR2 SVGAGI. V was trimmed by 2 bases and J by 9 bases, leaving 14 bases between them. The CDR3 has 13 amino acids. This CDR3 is CASSYGDSAWQYF. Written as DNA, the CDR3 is TGTGCCAGCAGTTACGGCGACAGCGCTTGGCAGTACTTC.

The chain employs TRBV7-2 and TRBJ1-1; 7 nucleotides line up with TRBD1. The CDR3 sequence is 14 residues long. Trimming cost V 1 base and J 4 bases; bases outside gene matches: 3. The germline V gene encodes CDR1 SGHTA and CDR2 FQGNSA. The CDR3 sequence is CASSLDRGVTEAFF. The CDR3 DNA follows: TGTGCCAGCAGCTTAGACAGGGGCGTCACTGAAGCTTTCTTT.

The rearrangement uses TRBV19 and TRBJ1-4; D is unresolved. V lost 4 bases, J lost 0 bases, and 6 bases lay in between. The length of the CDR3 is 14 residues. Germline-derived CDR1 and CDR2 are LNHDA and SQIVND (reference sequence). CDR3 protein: CASSRSTTNEKLFF. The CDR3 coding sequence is TGTGCCAGTAGTAGGTCCACAACTAATGAAAAACTGTTTTTT.

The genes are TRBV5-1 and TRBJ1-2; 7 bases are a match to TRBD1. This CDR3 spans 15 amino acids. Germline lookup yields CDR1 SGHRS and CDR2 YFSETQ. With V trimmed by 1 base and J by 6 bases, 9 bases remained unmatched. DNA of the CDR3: TGCGCCAGCAGCTTGACAGGGGAGAAACAAGATGGCTACACCTTC. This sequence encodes CASSLTGEKQDGYTF.

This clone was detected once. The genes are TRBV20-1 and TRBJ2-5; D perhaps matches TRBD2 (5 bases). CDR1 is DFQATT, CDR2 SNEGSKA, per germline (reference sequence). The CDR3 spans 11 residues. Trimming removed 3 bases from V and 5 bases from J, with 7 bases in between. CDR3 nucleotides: TGCAGTGCTAGGACTATGGAGACCCAGTACTTC. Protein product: CSARTMETQYF.

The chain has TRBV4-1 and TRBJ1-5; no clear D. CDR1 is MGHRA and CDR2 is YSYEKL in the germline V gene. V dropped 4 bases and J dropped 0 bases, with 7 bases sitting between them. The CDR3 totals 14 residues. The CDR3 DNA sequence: TGCGCCAGCAGCCTCGATAATAGCAATCAGCCCCAGCATTTT. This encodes CASSLDNSNQPQHF.

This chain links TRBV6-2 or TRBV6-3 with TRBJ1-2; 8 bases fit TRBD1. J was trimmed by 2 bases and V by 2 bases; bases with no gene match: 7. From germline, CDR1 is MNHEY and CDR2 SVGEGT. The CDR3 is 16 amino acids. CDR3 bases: TGTGCCAGCAGTTACACCCGGACAGGGAGAAACTATGGCTACACCTTC. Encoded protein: CASSYTRTGRNYGYTF.

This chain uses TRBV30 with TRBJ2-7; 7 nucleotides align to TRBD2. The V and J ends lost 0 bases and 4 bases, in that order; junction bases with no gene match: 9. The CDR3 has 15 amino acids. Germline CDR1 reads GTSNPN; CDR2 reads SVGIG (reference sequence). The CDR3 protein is CAWSVGLAELYEQYF. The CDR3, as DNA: TGTGCCTGGAGTGTGGGGCTAGCGGAACTTTACGAGCAGTACTTC.

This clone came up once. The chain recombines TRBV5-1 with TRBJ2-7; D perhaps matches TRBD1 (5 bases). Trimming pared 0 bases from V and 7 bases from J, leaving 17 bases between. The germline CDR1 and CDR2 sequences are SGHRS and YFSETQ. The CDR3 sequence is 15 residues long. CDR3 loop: CASSLDGAVTREQYF. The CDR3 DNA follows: TGCGCCAGCAGCTTGGATGGGGCGGTAACTCGGGAGCAGTACTTC.

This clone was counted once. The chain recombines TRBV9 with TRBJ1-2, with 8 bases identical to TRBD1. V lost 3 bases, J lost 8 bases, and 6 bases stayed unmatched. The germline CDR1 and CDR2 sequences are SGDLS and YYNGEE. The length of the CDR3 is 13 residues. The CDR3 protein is CASSAWDRLGYTF. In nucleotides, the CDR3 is TGTGCCAGCAGCGCTTGGGACAGGTTGGGCTACACCTTC.

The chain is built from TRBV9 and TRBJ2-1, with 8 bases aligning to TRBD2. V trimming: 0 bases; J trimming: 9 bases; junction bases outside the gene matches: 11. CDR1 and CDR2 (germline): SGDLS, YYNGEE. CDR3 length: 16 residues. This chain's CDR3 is CASSVEPAGATAEQFF. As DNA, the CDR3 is TGTGCCAGCAGCGTAGAACCAGCGGGAGCTACAGCTGAGCAGTTCTTC.

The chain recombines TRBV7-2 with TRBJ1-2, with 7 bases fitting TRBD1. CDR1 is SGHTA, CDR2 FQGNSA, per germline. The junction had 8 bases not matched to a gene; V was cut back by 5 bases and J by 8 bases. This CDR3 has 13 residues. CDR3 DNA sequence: TGTGCCAGCAGCCGAGGACAGGATCAAGGCTACACCTTC. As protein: CASSRGQDQGYTF.

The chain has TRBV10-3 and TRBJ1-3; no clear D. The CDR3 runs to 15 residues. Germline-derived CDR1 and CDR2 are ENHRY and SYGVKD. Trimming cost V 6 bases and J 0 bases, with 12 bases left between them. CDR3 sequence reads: CAIRGRGDSGNTIYF. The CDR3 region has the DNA TGTGCCATCAGAGGACGGGGAGACTCTGGAAACACCATATATTTT.

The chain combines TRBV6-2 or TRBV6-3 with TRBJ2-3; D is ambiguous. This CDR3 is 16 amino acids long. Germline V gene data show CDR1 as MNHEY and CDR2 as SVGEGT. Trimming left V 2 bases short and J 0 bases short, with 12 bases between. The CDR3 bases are TGTGCCAGCAGTTACAGCCAGGCTTCTAGCACAGATACGCAGTATTTT. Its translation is CASSYSQASSTDTQYF.

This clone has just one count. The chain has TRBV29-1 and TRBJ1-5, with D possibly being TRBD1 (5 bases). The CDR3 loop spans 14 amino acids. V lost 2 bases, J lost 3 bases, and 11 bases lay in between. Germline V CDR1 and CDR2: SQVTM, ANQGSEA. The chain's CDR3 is CSVECRDINQPQHF. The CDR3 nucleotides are TGCAGCGTTGAATGCAGGGATATCAATCAGCCCCAGCATTTT.

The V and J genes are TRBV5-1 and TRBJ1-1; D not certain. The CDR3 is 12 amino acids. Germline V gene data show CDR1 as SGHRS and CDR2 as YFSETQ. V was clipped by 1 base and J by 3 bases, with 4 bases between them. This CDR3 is CASSLNDTEAFF. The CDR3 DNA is TGCGCCAGCAGCTTGAATGACACTGAAGCTTTCTTT.

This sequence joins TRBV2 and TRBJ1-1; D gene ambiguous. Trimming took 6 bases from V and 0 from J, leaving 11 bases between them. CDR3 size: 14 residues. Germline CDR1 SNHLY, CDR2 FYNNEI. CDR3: CASRLHGLNTEAFF. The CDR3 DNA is TGTGCCAGCAGGTTACACGGACTGAACACTGAAGCTTTCTTT. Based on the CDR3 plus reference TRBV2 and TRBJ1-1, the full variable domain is EPEVTQTPSHQVTQMGQEVILRCVPISNHLYFYWYRQILGQKVEFLVSFYNNEISEKSEIFDDQFSVERPDGSNFTLKIRSTKLEDSAMYFCASRLHGLNTEAFFGQGTRLTVV.